This section outlines one TCR beta chain sequence together with its context. Its matching antigen is unknown. This sample includes further DNA sequences coding for the same CDR3. Heparinised blood was drawn once per donor, averaging around 120 mL. CD45RO/CCR7/CD25/CD127/CD95/CD27 staining was used to isolate CD4+ naive, central memory, regulatory and stem cell-like memory cells by sorting. The data stem from a study of beta chain features in type 1 diabetes. General study results and limits: All four CD4+ subsets from Type 1 diabetes patients carried moderately but significantly shorter TCRB CDR3s. Comparison showed that naive, central memory and Treg TCRB repertoires appeared more similar among patients than among healthy donors.

What was sequenced were expressed TCRB transcripts, since all of the isolated RNA had been reverse transcribed. An average of about 3.57 million reads was obtained for naive, central memory and regulatory T cell samples. Libraries were prepared by immunoSEQ multiplex PCR; TCRdb keeps only in-frame clonotypes and omits some of them. The sample yields a few hundred thousand clones, about 14% seen once. Germline CDR1 is SEHNR and CDR2 is FQNEAQ (reference sequence). Trimming cost V 3 bases and J 4 bases; bases outside gene matches: 0. The CDR3 is 13 amino acids. The chain employs TRBV7-9 and TRBJ2-1; 7 bases map to TRBD1. The specimen sequenced was naive CD4+ T cells from blood. This TCR was recovered from a woman under 30 with type 1 diabetes. The CDR3 region has the DNA TGTGCCAGCAGCTTGGGACAGTACAATGAGCAGTTCTTC. Translation gives CASSLGQYNEQFF.